Following are 22 T cell receptor beta chains from one sample sequenced in a study of identifying expanded T cells in peripheral blood. Assay: immunoSEQ multiplex PCR; the TCRdb copy retains only in-frame clones and omits some. The sample contains around 90,000 clones, around 88% of which appear only once. Material: blood. Source of these receptors: a person aged 18 to 70 in good health.

The rearrangement uses TRBV7-2 and TRBJ1-2; weak D call: TRBD1 (6 bases). The ends were cut back, 0 bases at V and 4 bases at J, with 15 bases in the middle. This CDR3 has 16 amino acids. Germline loops: CDR1 SGHTA, CDR2 FQGNSA. CDR3 sequence (DNA): TGTGCCAGCAGCTTAGCTTACCAACAGGGAAGCTATGGCTACACCTTC. Protein product: CASSLAYQQGSYGYTF.

The chain employs TRBV18 and TRBJ2-5, with D maybe TRBD1 (5 bases). V lost 4 bases to trimming and J lost 2 bases, with 5 bases between them. CDR1 and CDR2 from the germline V gene are KGHSH and LQKENI. This CDR3 contains 12 residues. The CDR3 nucleotides are TGTGCCAGCTCACGACAGCAAGAGACCCAGTACTTC. Encoded protein: CASSRQQETQYF.

CDR3 bases: TGTGCCAGCAGTCCCGCGACAGGGGGGGGCCCCTACGAGCAGTACTTC. It codes for CASSPATGGGPYEQYF. The chain joins TRBV27 to TRBJ2-7; 9 bases are shared with TRBD1. The CDR3 runs to 16 residues. Trimming at V came to 5 bases and at J to 2 bases, leaving 10 bases not matched to a gene. The V gene's germline CDR1 is MNHEY and CDR2 SMNVEV (reference sequence).

The chain links TRBV7-9 to TRBJ2-5, with D unclear. Looked up from germline, CDR1 is SEHNR and CDR2 is FQNEAQ (reference sequence). Deletions cut 0 bases from V and 7 bases from J, with 6 bases between. This CDR3 has 12 residues. Here the CDR3 DNA reads TGTGCCAGCAGCTTAGCCCGAGGGACCCAGTACTTC. Its translation: CASSLARGTQYF.

The gene calls are TRBV6-4 and TRBJ2-1; D is possibly TRBD1 or TRBD2 (5 bases each). This CDR3 contains 15 residues. V lost 5 bases to trimming and J lost 8 bases, with 19 bases between them. CDR1 MRHNA and CDR2 SNTAGT come from the germline V gene. The CDR3: CASSITGAHGDEQFF. DNA for the CDR3: TGTGCCAGCAGTATTACCGGGGCCCACGGAGATGAGCAGTTCTTC.

The chain carries TRBV28 and TRBJ1-3; 9 bases are shared with TRBD1. Germline CDR1 and CDR2: MDHEN and SYDVKM. V shed 6 bases and J 4 bases; nucleotides not matched to a gene: 7. CDR3 length: 15 residues. This CDR3 reads CASRKQGAPGNTIYF. In DNA, the CDR3 is TGTGCCAGCAGGAAACAGGGGGCGCCGGGAAACACCATATATTTT.

The genes are TRBV2 and TRBJ1-1, with unresolved D. This CDR3 comprises 10 residues. V was pared by 8 bases and J by 6 bases, with 7 bases between. The V gene's germline CDR1 is SNHLY and CDR2 FYNNEI. In nucleotides, the CDR3 is TGTGCCAGCGGCGGCGCTGAAGCTTTCTTT. Protein: CASGGAEAFF.

CDR3: CASSLESGTGTYEQYF. For the CDR3, the DNA is TGTGCCAGCAGCTTGGAGTCCGGGACAGGGACCTACGAGCAGTACTTC. The V and J genes are TRBV5-6 and TRBJ2-7, with 9 bases identical to TRBD1. This CDR3 has 16 residues. With V trimmed by 0 bases and J by 2 bases, 6 bases remained unmatched. Per germline, CDR1 SGHDT and CDR2 YYEEEE. Full variable domain (outside the CDR3, taken from reference TRBV5-6 and TRBJ2-7): DAGVTQSPTHLIKTRGQQVTLRCSPKSGHDTVSWYQQALGQGPQFIFQYYEEEERQRGNFPDRFSGHQFPNYSSELNVNALLLGDSALYLCASSLESGTGTYEQYFGPGTRLTVT.

The rearrangement joins TRBV7-2 to TRBJ2-7; D not resolved. This CDR3 is built from 15 residues. The germline CDR1 and CDR2 sequences are SGHTA and FQGNSA. Trimming cost V 0 bases and J 0 bases, with 9 bases left between them. CDR3 residues: CASSLAGRPSYEQYF. CDR3 nucleotide sequence: TGTGCCAGCAGCTTAGCTGGGCGACCCTCCTACGAGCAGTACTTC.

This chain joins TRBV5-1 and TRBJ2-2, with TRBD1 as a possible D gene (7 bases). V gave up 0 bases and J gave up 3 bases, with 12 bases separating them. The CDR3 covers 16 residues. In germline, CDR1 is SGHRS, CDR2 YFSETQ. For the CDR3, the DNA is TGCGCCAGCAGCTTGGAGGGGGCGGGACACACCGGGGAGCTGTTTTTT. Translation: CASSLEGAGHTGELFF.

The chain couples TRBV19 to TRBJ1-5; tentative D call: TRBD1 (5 bases). V shed 9 bases and J shed 5 bases, with 11 bases lying between them. Germline values: CDR1 LNHDA, CDR2 SQIVND (reference sequence). This CDR3 has 12 amino acids. CDR3: CASGDPDQPQHF. CDR3 DNA: TGTGCCAGCGGGGACCCGGATCAGCCCCAGCATTTT. The whole variable domain, filled in from reference TRBV19 and TRBJ1-5, reads DGGITQSPKYLFRKEGQNVTLSCEQNLNHDAMYWYRQDPGQGLRLIYYSQIVNDFQKGDIAEGYSVSREKKESFPLTVTSAQKNPTAFYLCASGDPDQPQHFGDGTRLSIL.

The chain recombines TRBV9 with TRBJ2-4; D gene unclear. This CDR3 contains 15 residues. From germline, CDR1 is SGDLS and CDR2 YYNGEE. Trimming stripped 3 bases from V and 7 bases from J, with 17 bases between. CDR3 in DNA: TGTGCCAGCAGCGAGACCCCGAGTGGGGTCAACATTCAGTACTTC. Encoded protein: CASSETPSGVNIQYF.

The CDR3 DNA reads TGTGCCAGCAGCTTATTTTCCGTTCCCCGTAGCGGGAGGGCCACCGGGGAGCTGTTTTTT. This gives the protein CASSLFSVPRSGRATGELFF. This sequence joins TRBV7-8 and TRBJ2-2; 11 nucleotides line up with TRBD2. This CDR3 spans 20 amino acids. V shed 2 bases, J shed 4 bases, and the junction held 15 bases outside the gene matches. Per the germline V gene, CDR1 is SGHVS and CDR2 is FQNEAQ.

The chain has TRBV5-1 and TRBJ1-4; D call uncertain. CDR1 SGHRS and CDR2 YFSETQ come from the germline V gene. This CDR3 contains 14 residues. The V end was cut by 1 base, the J end by 16 bases, with 20 bases between. The CDR3 DNA reads TGCGCCAGCAGCTTGTCCGCTGGGGATTCGCGTACGTTTTTT. Protein sequence: CASSLSAGDSRTFF.

The genes are TRBV5-1 and TRBJ1-2, with unresolved D. The CDR3 runs to 12 residues. The ends were cut back, 4 bases at V and 4 bases at J, with 8 bases in the middle. Germline values: CDR1 SGHRS, CDR2 YFSETQ. CDR3 protein: CASSADIYGYTF. In nucleotides, the CDR3 is TGCGCCAGCAGCGCAGACATCTATGGCTACACCTTC. Variable domain in full (rest from reference TRBV5-1 and TRBJ1-2): KAGVTQTPRYLIKTRGQQVTLSCSPISGHRSVSWYQQTPGQGLQFLFEYFSETQRNKGNFPGRFSGRQFSNSRSEMNVSTLELGDSALYLCASSADIYGYTFGSGTRLTVV.

In its sample, this clone was seen once. The chain uses TRBV30 and TRBJ2-1; 11 nucleotides align to TRBD2. Trimming took 5 bases from V and 10 from J; bases not matched to a gene: 10. Germline V gene lookup returns CDR1 GTSNPN and CDR2 SVGIG (reference sequence). The CDR3 sequence is 14 residues long. CDR3 residues: CAWATSGDVEEQFF. CDR3 bases: TGTGCCTGGGCGACTAGCGGGGATGTAGAGGAGCAGTTCTTC.

The chain joins TRBV10-3 to TRBJ2-7; TRBD2 aligns across 9 bases. The CDR3 length is 16 residues. V lost 7 bases, J lost 4 bases, and 14 bases stayed unmatched. In germline, CDR1 is ENHRY, CDR2 SYGVKD. Here the CDR3 reads CAITLGLASKGYEQYF. The CDR3, as DNA: TGTGCCATCACCCTAGGACTAGCGAGCAAGGGGTACGAGCAGTACTTC.

J is TRBJ2-2 and V is TRBV9; TRBD1 is a possible D gene (5 bases). The CDR3 totals 15 residues. Trimming cost V 4 bases and J 0 bases, with 10 bases left between them. The germline gives CDR1 SGDLS, CDR2 YYNGEE. The CDR3 region has the DNA TGTGCCAGCAGCTCAATAGGGGCGAACACCGGGGAGCTGTTTTTT. The encoded protein is CASSSIGANTGELFF.

With respect to this clone: The same CDR3 can be traced to other DNA sequences in this sample. V and J are TRBV5-1 and TRBJ2-3, with D possibly TRBD1 on 6 matching bases. Germline V gene lookup returns CDR1 SGHRS and CDR2 YFSETQ. The CDR3 runs 15 residues. Trimming took 0 bases from V and 0 from J, leaving 8 bases between them. CDR3 residues: CASSLGGQSTDTQYF. In DNA form, the CDR3 reads TGCGCCAGCAGCTTGGGTGGACAGAGCACAGATACGCAGTATTTT.

This rearrangement joins TRBV15 to TRBJ2-5; no clear D gene. This CDR3 spans 14 amino acids. V was trimmed by 1 base and J by 4 bases, leaving 10 bases between them. The V gene's germline CDR1 is LNHNV and CDR2 YYDKDF (reference sequence). CDR3: CATSRVRASETQYF. The CDR3 DNA reads as TGTGCCACCAGCAGAGTCCGGGCTTCAGAGACCCAGTACTTC.

In DNA form, the CDR3 reads TGTGCCAGCAGCCCCGGGGGGCGATCGTCCTATGGCTACACCTTC. This encodes CASSPGGRSSYGYTF. The V call is TRBV5-6, the J call TRBJ1-2; possibly TRBD1 for D (6 bases). This CDR3 comprises 15 residues. Germline-derived CDR1 and CDR2 are SGHDT and YYEEEE. The V and J ends lost 4 bases and 4 bases respectively, with 17 bases between them.

V usage is TRBV19 and J usage is TRBJ2-1; 11 bases agree with TRBD2. The V gene end was trimmed by 10 bases and the J gene end by 0 bases; junction bases not matched to a gene: 14. The CDR3 covers 18 residues. The germline CDR1 and CDR2 sequences are LNHDA and SQIVND (reference sequence). The CDR3 here is CATALSGRASSSYNEQFF. The CDR3 DNA reads TGTGCCACTGCACTTAGCGGGAGGGCCTCGAGCTCCTACAATGAGCAGTTCTTC.